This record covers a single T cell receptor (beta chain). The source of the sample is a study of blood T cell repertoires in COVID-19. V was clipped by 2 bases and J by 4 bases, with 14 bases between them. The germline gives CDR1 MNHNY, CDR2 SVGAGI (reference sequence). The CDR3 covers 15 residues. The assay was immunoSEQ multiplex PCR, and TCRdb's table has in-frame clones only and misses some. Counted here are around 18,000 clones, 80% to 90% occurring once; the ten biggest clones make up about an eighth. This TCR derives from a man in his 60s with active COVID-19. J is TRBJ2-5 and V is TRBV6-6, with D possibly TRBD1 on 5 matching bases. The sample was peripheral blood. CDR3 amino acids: CASSYPGQGRETQYF. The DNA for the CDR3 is TGTGCCAGCAGTTACCCAGGGCAGGGAAGAGAGACCCAGTACTTC.